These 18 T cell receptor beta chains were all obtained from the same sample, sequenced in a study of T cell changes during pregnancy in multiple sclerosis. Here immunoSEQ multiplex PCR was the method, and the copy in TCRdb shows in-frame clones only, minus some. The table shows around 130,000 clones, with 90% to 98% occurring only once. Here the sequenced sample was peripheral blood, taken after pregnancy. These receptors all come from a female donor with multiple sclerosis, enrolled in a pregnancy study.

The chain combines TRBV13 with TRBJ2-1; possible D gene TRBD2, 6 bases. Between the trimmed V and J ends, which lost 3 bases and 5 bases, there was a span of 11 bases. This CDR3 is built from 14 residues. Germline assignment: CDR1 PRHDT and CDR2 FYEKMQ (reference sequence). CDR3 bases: TGTGCCAGCAGCTTTTGGCGGGGCCACAATGAGCAGTTCTTC. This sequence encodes CASSFWRGHNEQFF. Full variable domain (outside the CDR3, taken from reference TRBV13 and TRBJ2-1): AAGVIQSPRHLIKEKRETATLKCYPIPRHDTVYWYQQGPGQDPQFLISFYEKMQSDKGSIPDRFSAQQFSDYHSELNMSSLELGDSALYFCASSFWRGHNEQFFGPGTRLTVL.

Here the CDR3 reads CASSLISGYNEQFF. The CDR3 DNA sequence: TGTGCCAGCAGCTTAATTAGCGGTTACAATGAGCAGTTCTTC. The V call is TRBV7-9, the J call TRBJ2-1; D possibly corresponds to TRBD2 (6 bases). This CDR3 contains 14 residues. Trimming took off 2 bases at V and 4 bases at J, with 9 bases between the two ends. Germline V gives CDR1 SEHNR, CDR2 FQNEAQ (reference sequence).

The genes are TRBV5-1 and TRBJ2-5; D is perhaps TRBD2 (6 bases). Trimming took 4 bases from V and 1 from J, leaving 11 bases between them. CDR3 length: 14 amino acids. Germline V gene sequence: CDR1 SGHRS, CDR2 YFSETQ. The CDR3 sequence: CASSTPLAQETQYF. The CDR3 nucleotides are TGCGCCAGCAGCACCCCACTAGCCCAAGAGACCCAGTACTTC.

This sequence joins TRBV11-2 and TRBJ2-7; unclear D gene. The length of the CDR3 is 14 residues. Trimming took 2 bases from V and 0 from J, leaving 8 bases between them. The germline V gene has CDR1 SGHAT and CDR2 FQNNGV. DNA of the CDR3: TGTGCCAGCAGCTTATGGGCGAGCTCCTACGAGCAGTACTTC. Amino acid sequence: CASSLWASSYEQYF.

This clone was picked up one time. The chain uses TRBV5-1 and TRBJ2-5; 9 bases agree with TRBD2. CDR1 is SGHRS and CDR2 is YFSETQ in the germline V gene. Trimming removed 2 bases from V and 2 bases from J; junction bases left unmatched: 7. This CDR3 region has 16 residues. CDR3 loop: CASSLASGTFQETQYF. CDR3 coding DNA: TGCGCCAGCAGCTTAGCTAGCGGGACGTTTCAAGAGACCCAGTACTTC.

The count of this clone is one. The CDR3 DNA follows: TGTGCCAGCTCTCTGGACCTTAGCGCTGAAGCTTTCTTT. Encoded protein: CASSLDLSAEAFF. V usage is TRBV18 and J usage is TRBJ1-1; D is ambiguous. This CDR3 has 13 residues. V dropped 6 bases and J dropped 6 bases, with 14 bases sitting between them. Looked up from germline, CDR1 is KGHSH and CDR2 is LQKENI.

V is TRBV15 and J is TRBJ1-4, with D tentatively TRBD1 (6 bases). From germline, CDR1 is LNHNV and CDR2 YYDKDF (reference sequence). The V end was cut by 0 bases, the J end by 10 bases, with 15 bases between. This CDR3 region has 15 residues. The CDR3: CATSRDQRQGLKLFF. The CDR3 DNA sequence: TGTGCCACCAGCAGAGATCAGCGGCAGGGGCTAAAACTGTTTTTT.

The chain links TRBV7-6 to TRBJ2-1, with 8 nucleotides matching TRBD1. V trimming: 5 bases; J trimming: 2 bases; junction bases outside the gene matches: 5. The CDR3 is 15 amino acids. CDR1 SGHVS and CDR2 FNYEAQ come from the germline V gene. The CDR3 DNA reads TGTGCCAGCAGCCTCGGGGACAGGCCCTACAATGAGCAGTTCTTC. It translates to CASSLGDRPYNEQFF. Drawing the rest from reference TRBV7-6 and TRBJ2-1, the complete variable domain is GAGVSQSPRYKVTKRGQDVALRCDPISGHVSLYWYRQALGQGPEFLTYFNYEAQQDKSGLPNDRFSAERPEGSISTLTIQRTEQRDSAMYRCASSLGDRPYNEQFFGPGTRLTVL.

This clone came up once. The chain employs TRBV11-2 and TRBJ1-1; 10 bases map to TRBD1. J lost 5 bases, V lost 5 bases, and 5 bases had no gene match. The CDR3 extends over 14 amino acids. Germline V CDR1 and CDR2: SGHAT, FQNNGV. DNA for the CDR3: TGTGCCAGCAGCCGGGACAGGGGCCCGACTGAAGCTTTCTTT. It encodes CASSRDRGPTEAFF.

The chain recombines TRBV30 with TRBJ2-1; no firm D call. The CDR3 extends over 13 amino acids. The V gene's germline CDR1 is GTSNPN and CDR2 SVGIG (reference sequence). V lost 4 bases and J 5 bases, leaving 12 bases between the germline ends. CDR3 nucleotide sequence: TGTGCCTGGACCCGGCGGATCCACAATGAGCAGTTCTTC. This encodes CAWTRRIHNEQFF.

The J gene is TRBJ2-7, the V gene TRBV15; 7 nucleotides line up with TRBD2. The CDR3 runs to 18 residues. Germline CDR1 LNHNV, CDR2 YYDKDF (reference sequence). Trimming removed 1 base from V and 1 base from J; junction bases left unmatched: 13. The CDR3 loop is CATSRAWTRTFRSYEQYF. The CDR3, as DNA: TGTGCCACCAGCAGAGCCTGGACTAGAACTTTTCGGTCCTACGAGCAGTACTTC.

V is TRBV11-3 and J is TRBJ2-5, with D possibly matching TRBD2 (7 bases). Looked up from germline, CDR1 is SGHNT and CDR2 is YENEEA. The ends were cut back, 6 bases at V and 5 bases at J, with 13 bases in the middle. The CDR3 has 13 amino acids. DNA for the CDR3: TGTGCCAGCAGTGGGGGGGGCTTGGAGACCCAGTACTTC. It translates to CASSGGGLETQYF.

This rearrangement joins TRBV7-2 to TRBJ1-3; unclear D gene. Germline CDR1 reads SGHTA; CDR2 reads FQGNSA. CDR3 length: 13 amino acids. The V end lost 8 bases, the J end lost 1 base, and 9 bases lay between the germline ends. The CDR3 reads CASSLLSGNTIYF. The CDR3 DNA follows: TGTGCCAGCTCCCTTTTGTCTGGAAACACCATATATTTT.

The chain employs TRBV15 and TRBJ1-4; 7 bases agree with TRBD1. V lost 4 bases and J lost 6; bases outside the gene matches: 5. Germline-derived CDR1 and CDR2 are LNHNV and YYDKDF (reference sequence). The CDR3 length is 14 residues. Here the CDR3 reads CATSKDRVYEKLFF. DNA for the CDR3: TGTGCCACCAGCAAAGACAGGGTGTATGAAAAACTGTTTTTT.

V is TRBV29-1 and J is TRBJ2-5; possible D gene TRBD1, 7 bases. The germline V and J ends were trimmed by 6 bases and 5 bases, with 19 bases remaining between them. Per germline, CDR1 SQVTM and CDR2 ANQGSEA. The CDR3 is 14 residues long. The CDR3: CSVAGGRSGETQYF. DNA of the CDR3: TGCAGCGTGGCAGGGGGGAGGTCGGGCGAGACCCAGTACTTC.

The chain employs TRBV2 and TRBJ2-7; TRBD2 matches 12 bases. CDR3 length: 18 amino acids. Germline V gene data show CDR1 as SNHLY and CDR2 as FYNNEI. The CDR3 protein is CALTVRASGRESGYEQYF. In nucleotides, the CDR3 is TGTGCTTTAACAGTGCGGGCTAGCGGGAGGGAATCCGGCTACGAGCAGTACTTC.

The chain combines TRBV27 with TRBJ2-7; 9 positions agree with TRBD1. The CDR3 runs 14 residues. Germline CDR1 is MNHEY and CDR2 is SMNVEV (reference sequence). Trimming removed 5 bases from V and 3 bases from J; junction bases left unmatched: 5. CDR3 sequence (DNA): TGTGCCAGCAGTCTCTGGACAGGGGACTACGAGCAGTACTTC. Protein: CASSLWTGDYEQYF.

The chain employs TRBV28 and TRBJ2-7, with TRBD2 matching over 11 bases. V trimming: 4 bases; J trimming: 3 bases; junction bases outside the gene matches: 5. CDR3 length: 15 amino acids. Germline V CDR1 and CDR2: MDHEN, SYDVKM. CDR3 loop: CASSYGTSGNYEQYF. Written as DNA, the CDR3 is TGTGCCAGCAGTTACGGGACTAGCGGCAACTACGAGCAGTACTTC.